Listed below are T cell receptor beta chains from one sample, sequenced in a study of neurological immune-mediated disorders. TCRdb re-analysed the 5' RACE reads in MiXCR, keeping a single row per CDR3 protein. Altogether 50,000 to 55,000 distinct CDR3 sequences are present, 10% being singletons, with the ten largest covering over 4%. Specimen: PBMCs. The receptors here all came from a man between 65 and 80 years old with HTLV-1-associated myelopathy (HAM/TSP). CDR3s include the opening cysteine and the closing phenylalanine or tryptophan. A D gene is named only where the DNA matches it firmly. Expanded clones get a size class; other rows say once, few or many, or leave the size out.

cdr3_aa: CASTLGQGANSPLHF; cdr3_nt: TGTGCCAGCACCCTCGGACAGGGGGCAAATTCACCCCTCCACTTT; j_call: TRBJ1-6; d_call: TRBD1; v_call: TRBV7-8; clone_size: many
cdr3_aa: CASSLAQILYNEQFF; cdr3_nt: TGCGCCAGCAGCTTGGCACAGATCCTCTACAATGAGCAGTTCTTC; j_call: TRBJ2-1; d_call: -; v_call: TRBV5-1; clone_size: many
cdr3_aa: CASSDLFRGNEQFF; cdr3_nt: TGTGCCAGCAGTGATTTATTCAGGGGCAATGAGCAGTTCTTC; j_call: TRBJ2-1; d_call: -; v_call: TRBV6-4; clone_size: many
cdr3_aa: CASSLSGDTQYF; cdr3_nt: TGTGCCAGCAGCTTGTCGGGAGATACGCAGTATTTT; j_call: TRBJ2-3; d_call: -; v_call: TRBV7-9; clone_size: many
cdr3_aa: CASRSPRQGANMYF; cdr3_nt: TGTGCAAGTCGCTCCCCAAGACAGGGGGCGAATATGTACTTC; j_call: TRBJ2-4; d_call: -; v_call: TRBV12-2; clone_size: many
cdr3_aa: CAQRGGESAEAFF; cdr3_nt: TGTGCCCAGCGGGGGGGGGAGAGCGCTGAAGCTTTCTTT; j_call: TRBJ1-1; d_call: -; v_call: TRBV5-4; clone_size: many
cdr3_aa: CASSSLTHTDTQYF; cdr3_nt: TGCGCCAGCAGCTCACTGACGCACACAGATACGCAGTATTTT; j_call: TRBJ2-3; d_call: -; v_call: TRBV5-1; clone_size: -
cdr3_aa: CSADTGVEQYF; cdr3_nt: TGCAGTGCTGATACAGGGGTCGAGCAGTACTTC; j_call: TRBJ2-7; d_call: TRBD1; v_call: TRBV20-1; clone_size: many
cdr3_aa: CASRPTGRIYGYTF; cdr3_nt: TGTGCCAGCAGACCGACAGGGAGAATCTATGGCTACACCTTC; j_call: TRBJ1-2; d_call: TRBD1; v_call: TRBV6-5; clone_size: many
cdr3_aa: CASSSSHTSTYF; cdr3_nt: TGTGCCAGCAGTTCCTCGCACACGTCGACGTACTTC; j_call: TRBJ2-7; d_call: -; v_call: TRBV12-3/TRBV12-4; clone_size: many
cdr3_aa: CASSLNIQYF; cdr3_nt: TGTGCCAGCAGTTTGAACATTCAGTACTTC; j_call: TRBJ2-4; d_call: -; v_call: TRBV12-3/TRBV12-4; clone_size: many
cdr3_aa: CASTTNRGGGELFF; cdr3_nt: TGTGCCAGCACCACCAACAGGGGAGGCGGGGAGCTGTTTTTT; j_call: TRBJ2-2; d_call: -; v_call: TRBV2; clone_size: many
cdr3_aa: CASSFGSSGRAYEQYF; cdr3_nt: TGTGCCAGCAGCTTCGGATCTAGCGGGAGGGCCTACGAGCAGTACTTC; j_call: TRBJ2-7; d_call: TRBD2; v_call: TRBV7-2; clone_size: many
cdr3_aa: CASSPPSNTGELFF; cdr3_nt: TGTGCCAGCAGCCCCCCTTCGAACACCGGGGAGCTGTTTTTT; j_call: TRBJ2-2; d_call: -; v_call: TRBV7-9; clone_size: many
cdr3_aa: CASSQRYTGTESAATNEKLFF; cdr3_nt: TGCGCCAGCAGCCAGCGTTACACCGGGACAGAAAGTGCTGCAACTAATGAAAAACTGTTTTTT; j_call: TRBJ1-4; d_call: TRBD1; v_call: TRBV4-3; clone_size: -
cdr3_aa: CASSLEGQGYGSYEQYF; cdr3_nt: TGTGCCAGCAGCTTGGAGGGTCAGGGATACGGCTCCTACGAGCAGTACTTC; j_call: TRBJ2-7; d_call: -; v_call: TRBV7-8; clone_size: many
cdr3_aa: CASSWREGLPDTQYF; cdr3_nt: TGTGCCAGCAGTTGGCGGGAGGGCCTACCAGATACGCAGTATTTT; j_call: TRBJ2-3; d_call: TRBD2; v_call: TRBV6-5; clone_size: many
cdr3_aa: CASSPIQGWDEQFF; cdr3_nt: TGTGCCAGCAGCCCGATACAGGGTTGGGATGAGCAGTTCTTC; j_call: TRBJ2-1; d_call: -; v_call: TRBV7-9; clone_size: medium-sized
cdr3_aa: CASSPQAYSHEQFF; cdr3_nt: TGTGCCAGCAGTCCCCAGGCCTACAGCCATGAGCAGTTCTTC; j_call: TRBJ2-1; d_call: -; v_call: TRBV12-3/TRBV12-4; clone_size: many
cdr3_aa: CSVSTGNNYGYTF; cdr3_nt: TGCAGCGTTTCGACAGGGAACAACTATGGCTACACCTTC; j_call: TRBJ1-2; d_call: TRBD1; v_call: TRBV29-1; clone_size: many
cdr3_aa: CASRPGGGQPQHF; cdr3_nt: TGTGCCAGCAGGCCAGGGGGCGGTCAGCCCCAGCATTTT; j_call: TRBJ1-5; d_call: TRBD1; v_call: TRBV6-2/TRBV6-3; clone_size: many
cdr3_aa: CASSVDRGREQYF; cdr3_nt: TGCGCCAGCAGCGTGGACAGGGGGCGCGAGCAGTACTTC; j_call: TRBJ2-7; d_call: TRBD1; v_call: TRBV5-1; clone_size: many
cdr3_aa: CASSQLAGEQFF; cdr3_nt: TGTGCCAGCAGCCAACTAGCGGGCGAGCAGTTCTTC; j_call: TRBJ2-1; d_call: TRBD2; v_call: TRBV7-3; clone_size: many
cdr3_aa: CASSYGGAEYGAYEQYF; cdr3_nt: TGTGCCAGCAGTTACGGGGGTGCGGAGTACGGGGCCTACGAGCAGTACTTC; j_call: TRBJ2-7; d_call: -; v_call: TRBV6-2/TRBV6-3; clone_size: many
cdr3_aa: CASSPGLDRPDYGYTF; cdr3_nt: TGTGCCAGCAGCCCGGGCCTGGACAGACCGGATTATGGCTACACCTTC; j_call: TRBJ1-2; d_call: -; v_call: TRBV5-5; clone_size: once
cdr3_aa: CASSQDGGSGYEQYF; cdr3_nt: TGCGCCAGCAGCCAAGATGGGGGGTCAGGCTACGAGCAGTACTTC; j_call: TRBJ2-7; d_call: -; v_call: TRBV4-3; clone_size: many
cdr3_aa: CATSRVDGKNIQYF; cdr3_nt: TGTGCCACCAGCAGAGTAGACGGCAAAAACATTCAGTACTTC; j_call: TRBJ2-4; d_call: -; v_call: TRBV15; clone_size: many
cdr3_aa: CASSPTGARYSETEAFF; cdr3_nt: TGTGCCAGCTCACCTACAGGGGCCAGGTATTCGGAGACTGAAGCTTTCTTT; j_call: TRBJ1-1; d_call: TRBD1; v_call: TRBV18; clone_size: many
cdr3_aa: CATRLAGVTYNEQFF; cdr3_nt: TGTGCCACCCGTTTAGCGGGAGTCACCTACAATGAGCAGTTCTTC; j_call: TRBJ2-1; d_call: TRBD2; v_call: TRBV6-5; clone_size: many
cdr3_aa: CASSSSRQERRETQYF; cdr3_nt: TGTGCCAGCAGCTCGTCTCGGCAGGAACGACGGGAGACCCAGTACTTC; j_call: TRBJ2-5; d_call: -; v_call: TRBV11-2; clone_size: medium-sized
cdr3_aa: CSAPFLAGGLSEQFF; cdr3_nt: TGCAGTGCACCCTTTCTAGCGGGCGGACTCAGTGAGCAGTTCTTC; j_call: TRBJ2-1; d_call: TRBD2; v_call: TRBV20-1; clone_size: many
cdr3_aa: CASRTGGSYNSPLHF; cdr3_nt: TGTGCCAGCAGAACAGGGGGCTCCTATAATTCACCCCTCCACTTT; j_call: TRBJ1-6; d_call: TRBD1; v_call: TRBV28; clone_size: many
cdr3_aa: CASSLVVGPDQPQHF; cdr3_nt: TGCGCCAGCAGCTTGGTGGTGGGTCCCGACCAGCCCCAGCATTTT; j_call: TRBJ1-5; d_call: -; v_call: TRBV5-1; clone_size: many
cdr3_aa: CATRGLKDEQFF; cdr3_nt: TGTGCCACCAGAGGGCTAAAGGATGAGCAGTTCTTC; j_call: TRBJ2-1; d_call: -; v_call: TRBV24-1; clone_size: once
cdr3_aa: CASSPTSSKTYEQYF; cdr3_nt: TGTGCCAGCAGCCCGACTAGCTCCAAGACCTACGAGCAGTACTTC; j_call: TRBJ2-7; d_call: TRBD2; v_call: TRBV7-2; clone_size: many
cdr3_aa: CASSLGGPHPSGGTDTQYF; cdr3_nt: TGTGCCAGCAGCTTAGGGGGGCCCCATCCTAGCGGGGGCACAGATACGCAGTATTTT; j_call: TRBJ2-3; d_call: TRBD2; v_call: TRBV7-6; clone_size: many
cdr3_aa: CASSLSGLGENEQFF; cdr3_nt: TGTGCCAGCAGCTTATCGGGACTAGGAGAGAATGAGCAGTTCTTC; j_call: TRBJ2-1; d_call: TRBD2; v_call: TRBV11-3; clone_size: many
cdr3_aa: CSARALTSGAYNEQFF; cdr3_nt: TGCAGTGCTAGAGCTTTGACTAGCGGGGCCTACAATGAGCAGTTCTTC; j_call: TRBJ2-1; d_call: TRBD2; v_call: TRBV20-1; clone_size: many
cdr3_aa: CSAGVGVYNEQFF; cdr3_nt: TGCAGTGCTGGGGTGGGGGTTTACAATGAGCAGTTCTTC; j_call: TRBJ2-1; d_call: -; v_call: TRBV20-1; clone_size: many
cdr3_aa: CASSQDLRLDTQYF; cdr3_nt: TGCGCCAGCAGCCAAGATCTTCGCTTAGATACGCAGTATTTT; j_call: TRBJ2-3; d_call: -; v_call: TRBV4-3; clone_size: many
cdr3_aa: CASSFGTTVNEQFF; cdr3_nt: TGTGCCAGCAGTTTCGGGACTACCGTCAATGAGCAGTTCTTC; j_call: TRBJ2-1; d_call: TRBD2; v_call: TRBV12-3/TRBV12-4; clone_size: many
cdr3_aa: CATERQGGTEAFF; cdr3_nt: TGTGCCACCGAACGACAGGGAGGCACTGAAGCTTTCTTT; j_call: TRBJ1-1; d_call: TRBD1; v_call: TRBV6-5; clone_size: many
cdr3_aa: CASSQVGFNYNEQFF; cdr3_nt: TGCGCCAGCAGCCAAGTAGGGTTCAACTACAATGAGCAGTTCTTC; j_call: TRBJ2-1; d_call: -; v_call: TRBV4-1; clone_size: many
cdr3_aa: CASSFEGATDTQYF; cdr3_nt: TGTGCCAGCAGTTTCGAGGGTGCGACAGATACGCAGTATTTT; j_call: TRBJ2-3; d_call: -; v_call: TRBV28; clone_size: many
cdr3_aa: CASSFKQTNEKLFF; cdr3_nt: TGTGCCAGCAGCTTTAAACAGACTAATGAAAAACTGTTTTTT; j_call: TRBJ1-4; d_call: -; v_call: TRBV5-6; clone_size: once
cdr3_aa: CSASFAIGTQYF; cdr3_nt: TGCAGTGCTAGTTTCGCGATAGGTACGCAGTATTTT; j_call: TRBJ2-3; d_call: -; v_call: TRBV20-1; clone_size: many
cdr3_aa: CSATSRGRNEQFF; cdr3_nt: TGCAGTGCCACCTCCCGTGGCCGCAATGAGCAGTTCTTC; j_call: TRBJ2-1; d_call: -; v_call: TRBV20-1; clone_size: many
cdr3_aa: CASSVQGTNCEQYF; cdr3_nt: TGCGCCAGCAGCGTACAGGGGACTAATTGCGAGCAGTACTTC; j_call: TRBJ2-7; d_call: -; v_call: TRBV5-1; clone_size: once
cdr3_aa: CASSEVEGYTEAFF; cdr3_nt: TGTGCCAGCAGCGAAGTTGAGGGTTACACTGAAGCTTTCTTT; j_call: TRBJ1-1; d_call: -; v_call: TRBV28; clone_size: -
cdr3_aa: CATSDPSGTSQETQYF; cdr3_nt: TGTGCCACCAGTGATCCTAGCGGGACGTCCCAAGAGACCCAGTACTTC; j_call: TRBJ2-5; d_call: TRBD2; v_call: TRBV24-1; clone_size: many
cdr3_aa: CASSFGQPGANVLTF; cdr3_nt: TGTGCCAGCAGCTTTGGTCAACCTGGGGCCAACGTCCTGACTTTC; j_call: TRBJ2-6; d_call: -; v_call: TRBV7-7; clone_size: many
cdr3_aa: CASSFPGPQRELFF; cdr3_nt: TGCGCCAGCAGCTTCCCGGGACCCCAGCGGGAGCTGTTTTTT; j_call: TRBJ2-2; d_call: -; v_call: TRBV5-1; clone_size: many
cdr3_aa: CASSLGPSNQPQHF; cdr3_nt: TGTGCCAGCAGTTTAGGGCCCAGCAATCAGCCCCAGCATTTT; j_call: TRBJ1-5; d_call: -; v_call: TRBV12-3/TRBV12-4; clone_size: many
cdr3_aa: CASSPPYGRAPWEQYF; cdr3_nt: TGTGCCAGCAGTCCCCCCTACGGGAGGGCTCCCTGGGAGCAGTACTTC; j_call: TRBJ2-7; d_call: TRBD2; v_call: TRBV12-3/TRBV12-4; clone_size: many
cdr3_aa: CASSLEPDSGELFF; cdr3_nt: TGTGCCAGCAGCTTAGAGCCCGACAGCGGGGAGCTGTTTTTT; j_call: TRBJ2-2; d_call: -; v_call: TRBV7-6; clone_size: many
cdr3_aa: CASSSRGGHSQHF; cdr3_nt: TGTGCCAGCAGCAGCAGGGGCGGGCATTCCCAGCATTTT; j_call: TRBJ1-5; d_call: -; v_call: TRBV7-2; clone_size: -
cdr3_aa: CASSLNRINSPLHF; cdr3_nt: TGTGCCAGCAGTTTGAACAGGATAAATTCACCCCTCCACTTT; j_call: TRBJ1-6; d_call: -; v_call: TRBV28; clone_size: many
cdr3_aa: CASSPRGGTDTQYF; cdr3_nt: TGCGCCAGCAGCCCCAGGGGAGGGACGGATACGCAGTATTTT; j_call: TRBJ2-3; d_call: -; v_call: TRBV5-1; clone_size: many
cdr3_aa: CASSPGGASYEQYF; cdr3_nt: TGTGCCAGCAGCCCGGGTGGAGCGTCCTACGAGCAGTACTTC; j_call: TRBJ2-7; d_call: -; v_call: TRBV2; clone_size: -
cdr3_aa: CASSHPGQGVEMNTEAFF; cdr3_nt: TGCGCCAGCAGCCATCCGGGACAAGGGGTTGAGATGAACACTGAAGCTTTCTTT; j_call: TRBJ1-1; d_call: -; v_call: TRBV4-1; clone_size: many